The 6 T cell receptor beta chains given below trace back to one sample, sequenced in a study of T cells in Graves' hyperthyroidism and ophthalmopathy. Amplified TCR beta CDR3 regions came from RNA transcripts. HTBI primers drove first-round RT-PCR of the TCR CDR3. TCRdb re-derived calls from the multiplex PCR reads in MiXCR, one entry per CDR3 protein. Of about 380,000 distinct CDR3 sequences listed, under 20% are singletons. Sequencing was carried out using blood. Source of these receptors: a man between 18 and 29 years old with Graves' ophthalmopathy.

Here the CDR3 DNA reads TGTGCCACCAGTGATGTTCTGGGGAACACCGGGGAGCTGTTTTTT. Protein sequence: CATSDVLGNTGELFF. The V and J genes are TRBV24-1 and TRBJ2-2; D remains unclear. V lost 3 bases to trimming and J lost 1 base, with 8 bases between them. The germline CDR1 and CDR2 sequences are KGHDR and SFDVKD. The CDR3 has 15 residues.

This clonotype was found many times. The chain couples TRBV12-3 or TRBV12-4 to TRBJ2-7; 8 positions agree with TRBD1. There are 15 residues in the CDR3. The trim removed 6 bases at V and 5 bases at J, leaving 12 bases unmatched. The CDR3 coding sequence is TGTGCCAGCAGACCAGGACAGGGAAGCCTCCACGAGCAGTACTTC. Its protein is CASRPGQGSLHEQYF.

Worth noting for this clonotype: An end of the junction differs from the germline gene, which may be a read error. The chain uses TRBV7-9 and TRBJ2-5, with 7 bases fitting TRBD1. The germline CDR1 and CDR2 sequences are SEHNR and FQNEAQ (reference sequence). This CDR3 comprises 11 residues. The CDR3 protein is CASSLTATGNF. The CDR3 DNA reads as TGTGCCAGCAGCTTAACCGCGACAGGGAACTTC.

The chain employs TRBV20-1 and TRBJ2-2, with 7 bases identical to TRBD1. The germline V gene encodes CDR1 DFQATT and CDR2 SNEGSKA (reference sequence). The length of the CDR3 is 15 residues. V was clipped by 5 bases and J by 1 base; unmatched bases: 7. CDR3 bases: TGCAGTGCTGAGAACAGGGGAGAGAACACCGGGGAGCTGTTTTTT. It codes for CSAENRGENTGELFF.

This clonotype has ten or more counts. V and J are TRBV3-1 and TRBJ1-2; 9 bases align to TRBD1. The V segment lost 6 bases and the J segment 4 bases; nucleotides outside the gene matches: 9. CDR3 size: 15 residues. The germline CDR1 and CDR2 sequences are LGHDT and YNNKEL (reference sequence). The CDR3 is CASRSASGQGYGYTF. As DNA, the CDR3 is TGTGCCAGCAGATCAGCCTCGGGACAGGGCTATGGCTACACCTTC.

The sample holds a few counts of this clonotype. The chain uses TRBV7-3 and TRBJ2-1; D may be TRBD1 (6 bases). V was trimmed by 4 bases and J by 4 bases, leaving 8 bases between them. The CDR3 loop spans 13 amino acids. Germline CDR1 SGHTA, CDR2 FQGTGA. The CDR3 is CASSWGPYNEQFF. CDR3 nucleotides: TGTGCCAGCAGCTGGGGGCCTTACAATGAGCAGTTCTTC.